Many counts were recorded for the clone carrying this TCR beta chain. Antigen unknown. The data originate from a study of spatial heterogeneity in lung cancer. Study observations and caveats: Tumor mutation count correlated with how many alpha and beta TCRs expanded intratumorally.

The time point denotes: sample taken at primary tumor resection. TCRdb re-called the 5' RACE reads through MiXCR, storing one row per CDR3 protein. The sample consists of some 96,000 distinct CDR3 sequences, 4.4% of them appearing once. In germline, CDR1 is SQVTM, CDR2 ANQGSEA. The V gene end was trimmed by 7 bases and the J gene end by 2 bases; junction bases not matched to a gene: 11. This CDR3 spans 14 amino acids. The V and J genes are TRBV29-1 and TRBJ2-7, with TRBD1 identical over 7 bases. Sequences were derived from lung tumor tissue, sampled at surgery. The sequence came from a male donor with early-stage non-small cell lung cancer. CDR3 in DNA: TGCAGCGCCGGATTGAGCCAGGGGGCCTACGAGCAGTACTTC. It yields the protein CSAGLSQGAYEQYF.